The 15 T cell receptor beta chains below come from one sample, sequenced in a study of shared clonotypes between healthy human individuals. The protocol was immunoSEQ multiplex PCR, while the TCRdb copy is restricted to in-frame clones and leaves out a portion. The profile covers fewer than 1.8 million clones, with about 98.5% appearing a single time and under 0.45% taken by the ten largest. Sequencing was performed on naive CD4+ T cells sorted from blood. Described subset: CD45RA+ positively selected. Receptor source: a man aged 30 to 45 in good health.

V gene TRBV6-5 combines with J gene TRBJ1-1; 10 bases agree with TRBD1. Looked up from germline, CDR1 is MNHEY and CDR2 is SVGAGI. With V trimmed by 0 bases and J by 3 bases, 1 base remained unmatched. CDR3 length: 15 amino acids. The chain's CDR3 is CASSYSGQGDTEAFF. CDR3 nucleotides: TGTGCCAGCAGTTACTCCGGACAGGGGGACACTGAAGCTTTCTTT.

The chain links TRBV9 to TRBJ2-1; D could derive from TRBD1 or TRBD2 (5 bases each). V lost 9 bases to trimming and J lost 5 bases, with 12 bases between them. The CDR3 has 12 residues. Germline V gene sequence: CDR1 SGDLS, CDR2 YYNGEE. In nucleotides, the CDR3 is TGTGCCACCGCGAGGGGTAACAATGAGCAGTTCTTC. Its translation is CATARGNNEQFF.

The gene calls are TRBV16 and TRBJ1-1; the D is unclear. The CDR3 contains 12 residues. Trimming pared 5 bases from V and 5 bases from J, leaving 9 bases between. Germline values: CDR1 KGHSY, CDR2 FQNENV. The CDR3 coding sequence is TGTGCCAGCAGCTCAGTGGGAACTGAAGCTTTCTTT. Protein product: CASSSVGTEAFF.

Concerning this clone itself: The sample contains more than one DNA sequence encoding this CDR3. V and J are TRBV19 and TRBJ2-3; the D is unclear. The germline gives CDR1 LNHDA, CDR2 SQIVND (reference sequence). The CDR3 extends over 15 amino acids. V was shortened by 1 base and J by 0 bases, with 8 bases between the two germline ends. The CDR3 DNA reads TGTGCCAGTAGTATAGTGGCGGCGAGCACAGATACGCAGTATTTT. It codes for CASSIVAASTDTQYF.

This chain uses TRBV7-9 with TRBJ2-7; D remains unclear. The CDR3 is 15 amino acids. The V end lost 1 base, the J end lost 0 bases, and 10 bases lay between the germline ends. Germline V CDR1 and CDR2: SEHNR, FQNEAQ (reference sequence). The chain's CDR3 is CASSLEPGSSYEQYF. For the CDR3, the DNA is TGTGCCAGCAGCTTAGAGCCGGGCAGCTCCTACGAGCAGTACTTC.

CDR3 in DNA: TGTGCCACAAAAAAGACAGGGAACAATGAAAAACTGTTTTTT. Amino acid sequence: CATKKTGNNEKLFF. The rearrangement links TRBV19 to TRBJ1-4, with 7 nucleotides matching TRBD1. This CDR3 comprises 14 residues. The germline V gene has CDR1 LNHDA and CDR2 SQIVND (reference sequence). Trimming at V came to 10 bases and at J to 5 bases, leaving 10 bases not matched to a gene.

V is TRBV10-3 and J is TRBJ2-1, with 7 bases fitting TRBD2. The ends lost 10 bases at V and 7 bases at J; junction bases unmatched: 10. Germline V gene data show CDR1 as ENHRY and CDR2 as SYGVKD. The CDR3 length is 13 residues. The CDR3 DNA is TGTGCCACCTCCCCCGGGAGGTATAATGAGCAGTTCTTC. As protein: CATSPGRYNEQFF.

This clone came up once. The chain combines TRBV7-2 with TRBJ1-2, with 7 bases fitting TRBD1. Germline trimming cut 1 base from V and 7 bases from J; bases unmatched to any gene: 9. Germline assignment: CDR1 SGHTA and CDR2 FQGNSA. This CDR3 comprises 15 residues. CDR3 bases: TGTGCCAGCAGCTTAGATTGGGGCAGGGGGACTGGCTACACCTTC. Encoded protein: CASSLDWGRGTGYTF.

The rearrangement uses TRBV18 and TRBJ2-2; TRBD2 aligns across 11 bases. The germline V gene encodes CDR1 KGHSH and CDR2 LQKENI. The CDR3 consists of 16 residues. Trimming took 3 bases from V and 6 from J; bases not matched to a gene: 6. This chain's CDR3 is CASSPALAGGSGELFF. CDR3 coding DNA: TGTGCCAGCTCACCCGCCCTAGCGGGAGGTTCCGGGGAGCTGTTTTTT. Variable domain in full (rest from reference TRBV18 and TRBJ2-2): NAGVMQNPRHLVRRRGQEARLRCSPMKGHSHVYWYRQLPEEGLKFMVYLQKENIIDESGMPKERFSAEFPKEGPSILRIQQVVRGDSAAYFCASSPALAGGSGELFFGEGSRLTVL.

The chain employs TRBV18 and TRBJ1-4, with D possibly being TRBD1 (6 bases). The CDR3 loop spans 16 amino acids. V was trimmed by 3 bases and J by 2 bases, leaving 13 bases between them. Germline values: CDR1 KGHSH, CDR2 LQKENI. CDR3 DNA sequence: TGTGCCAGCTCACCCGGGACACCCAATACTAATGAAAAACTGTTTTTT. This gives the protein CASSPGTPNTNEKLFF. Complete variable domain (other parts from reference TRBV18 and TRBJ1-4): NAGVMQNPRHLVRRRGQEARLRCSPMKGHSHVYWYRQLPEEGLKFMVYLQKENIIDESGMPKERFSAEFPKEGPSILRIQQVVRGDSAAYFCASSPGTPNTNEKLFFGSGTQLSVL.

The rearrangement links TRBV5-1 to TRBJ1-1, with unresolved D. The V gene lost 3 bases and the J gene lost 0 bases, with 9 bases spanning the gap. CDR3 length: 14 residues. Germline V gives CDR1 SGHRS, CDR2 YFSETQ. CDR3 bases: TGCGCCAGCAGCTCCGGGAGGATGAACACTGAAGCTTTCTTT. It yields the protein CASSSGRMNTEAFF.

This chain's CDR3 is CASSQHTGTPSSYEQYF. Written as DNA, the CDR3 is TGTGCCAGCAGCCAACACACCGGGACTCCAAGCTCCTACGAGCAGTACTTC. The rearrangement uses TRBV4-2 and TRBJ2-7; TRBD2 might be the D (6 bases). Trimming left V 2 bases short and J 0 bases short, with 17 bases between. CDR1 and CDR2 from the germline V gene are LGHNA and YNFKEQ. The length of the CDR3 is 17 residues.

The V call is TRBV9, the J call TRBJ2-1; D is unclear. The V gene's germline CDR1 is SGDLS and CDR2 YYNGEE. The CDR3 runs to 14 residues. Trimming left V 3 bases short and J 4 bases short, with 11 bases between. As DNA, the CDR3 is TGTGCCAGCAGCGCAGGAACAGTGTACAATGAGCAGTTCTTC. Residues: CASSAGTVYNEQFF.

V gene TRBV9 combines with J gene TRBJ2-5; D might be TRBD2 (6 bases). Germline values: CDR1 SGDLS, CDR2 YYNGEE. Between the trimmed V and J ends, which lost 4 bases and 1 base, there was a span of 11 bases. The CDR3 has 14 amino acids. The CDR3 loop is CASSYRRGQETQYF. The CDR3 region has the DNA TGTGCCAGCAGCTACCGGAGGGGCCAAGAGACCCAGTACTTC.

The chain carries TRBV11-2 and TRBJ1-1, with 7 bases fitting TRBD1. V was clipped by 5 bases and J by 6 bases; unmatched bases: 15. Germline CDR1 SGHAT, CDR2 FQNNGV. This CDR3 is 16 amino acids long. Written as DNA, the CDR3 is TGTGCCAGCAGCCCCCGTGCAGGGGGAATAGGGGCTGAAGCTTTCTTT. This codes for CASSPRAGGIGAEAFF.